These T cell receptor beta chains were read from a single sample in a study of T cell responses to AZD1222 COVID-19 vaccine. Sequenced by immunoSEQ multiplex PCR; TCRdb stores in-frame clones only, minus some. The sample records around 180,000 clones, roughly nine tenths being singletons. The sequences come from peripheral blood, collected on day 0 of AZD1222 vaccination. The source of these receptors is an adult in good health. CDR3s include the opening cysteine and the closing phenylalanine or tryptophan. D genes are given only for firm matches. A clone size is listed for some rows: how often the clone was seen (once, few, many), or a class if it is expanded.

TRBV4-2,TRBJ2-7,-,-,CASSQYSSDYEQYF,TGTGCCAGCAGCCAATACTCTAGCGACTACGAGCAGTACTTC
TRBV4-3,TRBJ2-3,-,-,CASSQVLAGRTDTQYF,TGCGCCAGCAGCCAAGTGCTTGCGGGGCGCACAGATACGCAGTATTTT
TRBV6-2/TRBV6-3,TRBJ1-2,-,TRBD1,CASSRPVTGENYGYTF,TGTGCCAGCAGCCGCCCCGTTACAGGGGAGAACTATGGCTACACCTTC
TRBV19,TRBJ1-1,few,-,CASTPPVGGAEAFF,TGTGCCAGTACCCCACCGGTAGGCGGGGCTGAAGCTTTCTTT
TRBV5-4,TRBJ1-6,-,TRBD1,CASSLTAEDRRSYNSPLHF,TGTGCCAGCAGCTTAACGGCCGAGGACAGGAGGTCCTATAATTCACCCCTCCACTTT
TRBV6-2/TRBV6-3,TRBJ2-7,-,-,CASSWHYEQYF,TGTGCCAGCAGTTGGCACTACGAGCAGTACTTC
TRBV30,TRBJ1-2,-,TRBD1,CAWSVTGGYGYTF,TGTGCCTGGAGTGTAACAGGGGGCTATGGCTACACCTTC
TRBV5-5,TRBJ1-2,-,-,CASSLDQRAYYGYTF,TGTGCCAGCAGCTTGGATCAAAGGGCCTACTATGGCTACACCTTC
TRBV11-2,TRBJ1-1,-,-,CASSGRGRAFF,TGTGCCAGCAGCGGCCGGGGACGAGCTTTCTTT
TRBV6-2/TRBV6-3,TRBJ1-5,-,TRBD1,CASSYSRGGNNQPQHF,TGTGCCAGCAGTTACTCGAGAGGGGGCAATAATCAGCCCCAGCATTTT
TRBV18,TRBJ2-2,-,-,CASSGTPSTGELFF,TGTGCCAGCTCGGGGACACCCTCCACCGGGGAGCTGTTTTTT
TRBV6-5,TRBJ1-2,once,-,CASTGGNYGYTF,TGTGCCAGCACGGGTGGAAACTATGGCTACACCTTC
TRBV6-4,TRBJ1-1,-,TRBD1,CASSQLQGTEAFF,TGTGCCAGCAGTCAACTACAGGGGACTGAAGCTTTCTTT
TRBV3-1/TRBV3-2,TRBJ2-7,-,TRBD1,CASSHRQGVSYEQYF,TGTGCCAGCAGCCACCGACAGGGGGTCTCCTACGAGCAGTACTTC
TRBV9,TRBJ2-7,-,TRBD2,CASSALAGPTYEQYF,TGTGCCAGCAGCGCTCTAGCGGGGCCGACCTACGAGCAGTACTTC
TRBV12-5,TRBJ2-3,-,TRBD2,CASQPGGHADTQYF,TGTGCTAGCCAACCGGGGGGGCATGCAGATACGCAGTATTTT
TRBV10-1,TRBJ2-5,once,TRBD2,CASSVPLTSGGSETQYF,TGCGCCAGCAGTGTGCCCCTGACTAGCGGGGGTTCGGAGACCCAGTACTTC
TRBV4-3,TRBJ1-2,-,TRBD1,CASSQDSPGTGVGYTF,TGCGCCAGCAGCCAAGACTCTCCCGGGACAGGGGTTGGCTACACCTTC
TRBV6-1,TRBJ2-3,-,-,CASSVAPVGRTDTQYF,TGTGCCAGCAGTGTCGCTCCAGTGGGGAGGACAGATACGCAGTATTTT
TRBV18,TRBJ1-1,-,-,CASSADRNTEAFF,TGTGCCAGCTCCGCAGACAGAAACACTGAAGCTTTCTTT
TRBV7-9,TRBJ2-7,-,-,CASSLAVSGGHYEQYF,TGTGCCAGCAGCTTAGCGGTCAGCGGAGGACACTACGAGCAGTACTTC
TRBV19,TRBJ1-1,few,TRBD1,CASSINQGAGTEAFF,TGTGCCAGTAGTATAAATCAGGGGGCAGGCACTGAAGCTTTCTTT
TRBV7-2,TRBJ2-2,once,-,CASSWASHGELFF,TGTGCCAGCAGCTGGGCCTCTCACGGGGAGCTGTTTTTT
TRBV7-2,TRBJ1-6,-,-,CASSRQSSYNSPLHF,TGTGCCAGCAGCCGTCAGAGCTCCTATAATTCACCCCTCCACTTT
TRBV9,TRBJ2-1,once,-,CASSVGTPGVNEQFF,TGTGCCAGCAGCGTCGGGACTCCGGGCGTCAATGAGCAGTTCTTC
TRBV7-2,TRBJ1-6,once,TRBD1,CASSLDRGYNSPLHF,TGTGCCAGCAGCTTGGACAGGGGCTATAATTCACCCCTCCACTTT
TRBV5-1,TRBJ1-1,-,-,CASSLGIGQQGEAFF,TGCGCCAGCAGCTTGGGAATCGGACAGCAAGGTGAAGCTTTCTTT
TRBV5-1,TRBJ1-1,-,-,CASSWGDSLNTEAFF,TGCGCCAGCAGCTGGGGAGACAGCCTGAACACTGAAGCTTTCTTT
TRBV6-5,TRBJ1-3,-,-,CASVAGNTIYF,TGTGCCAGCGTGGCTGGAAACACCATATATTTT
TRBV2,TRBJ2-3,-,TRBD2,CASSEGLAGTDTQYF,TGTGCCAGCAGTGAAGGACTAGCAGGTACAGATACGCAGTATTTT